The TCR beta chain described here comes from a study of lymphopenia after photon versus proton radiotherapy. Broader study findings: Survival link was tested only in deceased patients; proton benefit remains a possibility. Post-nadir diversity loss with photons came from oligoclonal expansion, particularly CD8+ Temra cells. Under photons, naive T cells and diversity fell while effector/memory populations rose.

The protocol was immunoSEQ multiplex PCR, while the TCRdb copy is restricted to in-frame clones and leaves out a portion. The table includes tens of thousands of clones, more than 90% detected once. This clone was detected only a few times. Its target is not known. V lost 8 bases, J lost 9 bases, and 16 bases lay in between. The CDR3 runs to 12 residues. The germline V gene has CDR1 MNHEY and CDR2 SVGAGI. This TCR was recovered from a woman aged 40 to 50 with cholangiocarcinoma. The sequenced sample was peripheral blood, obtained from a patient treated with photon-based radiotherapy. V gene TRBV6-5 combines with J gene TRBJ1-1; D gene uncertain. CDR3 region: CASEGRINKAFF. The DNA of the CDR3 is TGTGCCAGCGAGGGCAGGATCAATAAAGCTTTCTTT.